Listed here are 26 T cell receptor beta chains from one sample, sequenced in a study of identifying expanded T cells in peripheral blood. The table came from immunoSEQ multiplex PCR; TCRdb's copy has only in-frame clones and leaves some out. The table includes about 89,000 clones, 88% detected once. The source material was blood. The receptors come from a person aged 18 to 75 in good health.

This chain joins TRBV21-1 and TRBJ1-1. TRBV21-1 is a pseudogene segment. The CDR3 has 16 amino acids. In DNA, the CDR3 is TGTGCCAGCAGCCCGCACGGAGAGGATAGGGACACTGAAGCTTTCTTT. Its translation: CASSPHGEDRDTEAFF.

CDR3 residues: CASSTEMVYTQYF. In nucleotides, the CDR3 is TGTGCCAGCAGCACGGAAATGGTCTATACGCAGTATTTT. The chain joins TRBV5-4 to TRBJ2-3; no definite D call. In germline, CDR1 is SGHNT, CDR2 YYREEE (reference sequence). This CDR3 comprises 13 residues. V lost 4 bases, J lost 7 bases, and 13 bases lay in between.

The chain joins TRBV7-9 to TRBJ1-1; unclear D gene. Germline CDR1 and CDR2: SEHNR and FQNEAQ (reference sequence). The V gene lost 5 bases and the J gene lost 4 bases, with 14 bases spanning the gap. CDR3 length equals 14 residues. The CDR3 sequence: CASSRGGISTEAFF. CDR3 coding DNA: TGTGCCAGCAGCCGAGGCGGGATTTCCACTGAAGCTTTCTTT.

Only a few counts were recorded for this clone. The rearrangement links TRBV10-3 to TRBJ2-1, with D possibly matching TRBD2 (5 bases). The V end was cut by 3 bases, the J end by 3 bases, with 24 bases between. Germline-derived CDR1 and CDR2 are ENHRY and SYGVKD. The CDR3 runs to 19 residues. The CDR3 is CAISDTGSGSFSSYNEQFF. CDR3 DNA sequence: TGTGCCATCAGTGACACGGGGAGCGGTTCCTTCAGTAGCTACAATGAGCAGTTCTTC.

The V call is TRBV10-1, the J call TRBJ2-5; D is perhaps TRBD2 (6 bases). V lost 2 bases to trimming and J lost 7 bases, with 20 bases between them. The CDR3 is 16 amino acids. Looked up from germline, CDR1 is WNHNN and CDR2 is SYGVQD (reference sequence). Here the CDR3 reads CASSEKWSGSRGTQYF. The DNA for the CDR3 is TGCGCCAGCAGTGAGAAGTGGAGCGGGTCTCGGGGGACCCAGTACTTC.

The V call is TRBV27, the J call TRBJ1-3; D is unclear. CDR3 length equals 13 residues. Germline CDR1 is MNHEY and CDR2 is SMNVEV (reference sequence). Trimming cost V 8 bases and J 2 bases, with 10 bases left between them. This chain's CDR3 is CASGLGTGNTIYF. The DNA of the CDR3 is TGTGCCAGCGGCTTAGGTACTGGAAACACCATATATTTT.

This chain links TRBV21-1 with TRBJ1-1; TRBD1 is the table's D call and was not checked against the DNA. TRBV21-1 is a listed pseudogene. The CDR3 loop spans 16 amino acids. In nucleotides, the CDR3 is TGTGCCAGCAGCAAAGCTTACGGCAGGGGGCGAACTGAAGCTTTCTTT. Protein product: CASSKAYGRGRTEAFF.

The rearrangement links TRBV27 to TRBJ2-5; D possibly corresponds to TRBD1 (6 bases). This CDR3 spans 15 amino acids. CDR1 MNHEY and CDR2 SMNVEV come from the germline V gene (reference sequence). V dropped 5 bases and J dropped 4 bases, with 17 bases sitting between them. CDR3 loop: CASSPTDRFGETQYF. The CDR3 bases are TGTGCCAGCAGTCCCACCGACAGGTTCGGAGAGACCCAGTACTTC.

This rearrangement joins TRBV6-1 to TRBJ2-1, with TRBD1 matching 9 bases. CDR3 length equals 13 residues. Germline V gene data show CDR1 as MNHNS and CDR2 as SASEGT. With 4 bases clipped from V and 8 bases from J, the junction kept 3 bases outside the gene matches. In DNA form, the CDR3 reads TGTGCCAGCAGTGGACAGGGGGGAGATGAGCAGTTCTTC. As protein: CASSGQGGDEQFF.

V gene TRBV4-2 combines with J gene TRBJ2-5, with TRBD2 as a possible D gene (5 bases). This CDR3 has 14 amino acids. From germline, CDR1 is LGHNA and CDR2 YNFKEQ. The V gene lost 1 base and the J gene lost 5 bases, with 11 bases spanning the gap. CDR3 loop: CASSQVVGGETQYF. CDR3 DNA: TGTGCCAGCAGCCAAGTTGTCGGCGGGGAGACCCAGTACTTC.

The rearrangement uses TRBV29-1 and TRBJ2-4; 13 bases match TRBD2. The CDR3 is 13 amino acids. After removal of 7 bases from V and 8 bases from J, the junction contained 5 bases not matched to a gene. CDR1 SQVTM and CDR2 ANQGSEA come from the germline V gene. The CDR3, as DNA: TGCAGCGCCGGCGGGACTAGCGGGGACATTCAGTACTTC. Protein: CSAGGTSGDIQYF.

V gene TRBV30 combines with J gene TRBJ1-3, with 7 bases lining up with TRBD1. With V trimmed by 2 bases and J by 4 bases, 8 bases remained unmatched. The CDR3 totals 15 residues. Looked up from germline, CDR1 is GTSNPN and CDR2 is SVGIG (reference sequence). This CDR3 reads CAWSPDRARGNTIYF. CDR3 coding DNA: TGTGCCTGGAGTCCCGACAGGGCGAGAGGAAACACCATATATTTT. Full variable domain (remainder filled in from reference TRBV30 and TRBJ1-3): SQTIHQWPATLVQPVGSPLSLECTVEGTSNPNLYWYRQAAGRGLQLLFYSVGIGQISSEVPQNLSASRPQDRQFILSSKKLLLSDSGFYLCAWSPDRARGNTIYFGEGSWLTVV.

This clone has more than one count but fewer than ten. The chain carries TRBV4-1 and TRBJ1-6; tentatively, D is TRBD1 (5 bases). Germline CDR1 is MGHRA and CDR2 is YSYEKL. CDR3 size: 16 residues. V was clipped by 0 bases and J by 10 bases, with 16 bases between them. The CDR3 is CASSQDPGRGESPLHF. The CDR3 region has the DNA TGCGCCAGCAGCCAAGACCCGGGGAGGGGAGAGTCACCCCTCCACTTT.

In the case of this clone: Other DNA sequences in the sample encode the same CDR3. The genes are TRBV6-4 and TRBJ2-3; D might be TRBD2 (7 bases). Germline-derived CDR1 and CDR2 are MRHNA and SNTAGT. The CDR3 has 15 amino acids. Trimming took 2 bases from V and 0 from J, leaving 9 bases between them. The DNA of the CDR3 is TGTGCCAGCAGTGACGGGGGGGCTAGCACAGATACGCAGTATTTT. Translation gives CASSDGGASTDTQYF.

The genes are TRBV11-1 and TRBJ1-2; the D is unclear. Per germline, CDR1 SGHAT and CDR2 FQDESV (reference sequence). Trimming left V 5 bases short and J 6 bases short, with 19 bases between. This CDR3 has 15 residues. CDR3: CASSRDPGRRDGYTF. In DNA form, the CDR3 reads TGTGCCAGCAGCCGAGACCCGGGTCGTAGGGATGGCTACACCTTC.

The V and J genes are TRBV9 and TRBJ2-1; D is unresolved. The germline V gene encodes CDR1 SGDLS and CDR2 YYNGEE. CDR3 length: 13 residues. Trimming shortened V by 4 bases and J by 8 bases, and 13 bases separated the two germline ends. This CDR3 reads CASSFNSEDEQFF. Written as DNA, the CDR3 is TGTGCCAGCAGCTTCAACTCCGAGGATGAGCAGTTCTTC.

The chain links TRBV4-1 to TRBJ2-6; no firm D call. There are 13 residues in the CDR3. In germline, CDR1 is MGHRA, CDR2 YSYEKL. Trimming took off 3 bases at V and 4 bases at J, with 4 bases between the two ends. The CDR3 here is CASSQSGANVLTF. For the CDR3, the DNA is TGCGCCAGCAGCCAGTCCGGGGCCAACGTCCTGACTTTC.

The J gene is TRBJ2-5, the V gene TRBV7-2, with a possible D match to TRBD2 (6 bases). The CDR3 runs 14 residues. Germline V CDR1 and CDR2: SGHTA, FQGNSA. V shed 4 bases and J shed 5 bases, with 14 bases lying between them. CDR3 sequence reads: CASSWGLPGETQYF. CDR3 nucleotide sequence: TGTGCCAGCAGCTGGGGACTCCCGGGGGAGACCCAGTACTTC.

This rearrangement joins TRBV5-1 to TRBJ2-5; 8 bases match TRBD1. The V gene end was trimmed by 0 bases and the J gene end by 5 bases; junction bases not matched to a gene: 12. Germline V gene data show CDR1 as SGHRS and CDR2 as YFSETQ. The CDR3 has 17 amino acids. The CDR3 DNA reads TGCGCCAGCAGCTTGGGCCCAGGGGGCGGTCGAGGGGAGACCCAGTACTTC. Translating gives CASSLGPGGGRGETQYF.

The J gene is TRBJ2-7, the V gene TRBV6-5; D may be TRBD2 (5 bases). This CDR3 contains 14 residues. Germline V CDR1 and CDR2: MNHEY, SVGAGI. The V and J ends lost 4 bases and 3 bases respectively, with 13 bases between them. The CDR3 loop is CASSSGSDLYEQYF. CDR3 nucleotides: TGTGCCAGCAGTTCGGGTAGCGACCTCTACGAGCAGTACTTC.

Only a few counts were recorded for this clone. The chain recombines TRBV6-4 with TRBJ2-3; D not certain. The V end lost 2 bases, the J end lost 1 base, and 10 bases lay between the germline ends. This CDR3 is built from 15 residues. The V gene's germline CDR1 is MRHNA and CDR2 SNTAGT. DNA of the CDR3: TGTGCCAGCAGTGACAGGGCCGAGGGCACAGATACGCAGTATTTT. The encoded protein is CASSDRAEGTDTQYF.

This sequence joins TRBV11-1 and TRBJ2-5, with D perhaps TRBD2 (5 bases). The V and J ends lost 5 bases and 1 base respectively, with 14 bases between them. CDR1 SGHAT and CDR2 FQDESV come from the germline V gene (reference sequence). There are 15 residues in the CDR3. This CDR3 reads CASSPQGLVQETQYF. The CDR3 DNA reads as TGTGCCAGCAGCCCCCAAGGACTTGTCCAAGAGACCCAGTACTTC.

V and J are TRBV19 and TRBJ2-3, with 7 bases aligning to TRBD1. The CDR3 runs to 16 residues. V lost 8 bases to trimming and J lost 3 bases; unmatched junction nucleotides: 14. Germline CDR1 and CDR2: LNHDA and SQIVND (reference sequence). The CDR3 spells CASSTGESRTTDTQYF. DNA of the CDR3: TGTGCCAGTTCCACAGGGGAATCCCGCACGACAGATACGCAGTATTTT.

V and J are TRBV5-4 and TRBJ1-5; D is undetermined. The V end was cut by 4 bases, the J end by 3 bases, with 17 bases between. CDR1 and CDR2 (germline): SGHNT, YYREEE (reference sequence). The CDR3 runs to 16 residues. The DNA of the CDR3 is TGTGCCAGCAGCCCCGGACCGACAAAGTACAATCAGCCCCAGCATTTT. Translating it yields CASSPGPTKYNQPQHF.

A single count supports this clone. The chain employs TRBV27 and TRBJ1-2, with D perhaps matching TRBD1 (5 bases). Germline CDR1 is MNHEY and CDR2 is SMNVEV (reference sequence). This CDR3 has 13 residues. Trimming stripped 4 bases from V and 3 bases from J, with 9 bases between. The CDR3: CASSWGIDYGYTF. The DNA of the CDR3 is TGTGCCAGCAGTTGGGGGATAGACTATGGCTACACCTTC.

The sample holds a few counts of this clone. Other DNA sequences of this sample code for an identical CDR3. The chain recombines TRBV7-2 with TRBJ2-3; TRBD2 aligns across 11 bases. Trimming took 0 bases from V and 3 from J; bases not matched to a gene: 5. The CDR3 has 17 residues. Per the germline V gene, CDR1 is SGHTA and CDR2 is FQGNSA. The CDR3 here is CASSLALLAGETDTQYF. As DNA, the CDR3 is TGTGCCAGCAGCTTAGCTTTACTAGCGGGAGAGACAGATACGCAGTATTTT.